This TCR beta chain was sequenced for a study of T cells in Graves' hyperthyroidism and ophthalmopathy (dated by TCRdb to about 2019). Background on the whole study: Peripheral blood was sampled at the time of initial diagnosis, prior to any treatment. TCR V-J signatures able to tell the groups apart were searched for in a discovery cohort of about a hundred patients, of whom roughly 42 had Graves' ophthalmopathy and about 60 had stable Graves' hyperthyroidism. Prospective prediction of ophthalmopathy was tested in an independent validation cohort of about 19 hyperthyroidism patients and 17 patients who later progressed to ophthalmopathy. For training and testing, the roughly 97 patients in the discovery cohort were randomly divided in a 7:3 ratio. In roughly six Graves' hyperthyroidism patients, the study also compared T-cell repertoires from thyroid tissue with T-cell repertoires from blood. After blood sampling, hyperthyroidism patients were treated with methimazole at a starting dose of 30 mg daily, and ophthalmopathy patients were treated with high-dose intravenous methylprednisolone. The paper reports TCR Vbeta CDR3 sequencing of approximately 130 peripheral blood samples: under 45 ophthalmopathy, roughly 80 hyperthyroidism and approximately 17 progressor patients. Overall study results and their limits: A 13 V-J signature model separated ophthalmopathy from stable hyperthyroidism, with nearly 90% sensitivity and about 81% specificity in cross-validation and 80%/75% in testing. Sample size was not statistically predetermined, and blinding of investigators to group allocation was not performed. Most expanded thyroid clonotypes (frequency above 0.001) were also found in blood, which suggests that blood repertoires may mirror thyroid immune responses. In validation, progression to ophthalmopathy was predicted by the model with roughly 71% sensitivity and 72% to 80% specificity, a median of approximately 6.5 months before onset.

Of note for this clonotype: The antigen this receptor binds is unknown. Per-base qualities were not stored, and no clone one base away is much larger.

The TCR beta CDR3 regions were amplified from RNA transcripts. A first-round RT-PCR of the TCR CDR3 used the HTBI primer set with the Qiagen OneStep RT-PCR kit. The libraries were constructed in a second round of multiplex PCR and then size-selected and purified. Libraries were sequenced paired-end with 100 bp reads on an Illumina HiSeq2000. On the authors' methods: Raw data were processed with SOAPnuke, discarding reads with adapters, uncalled bases, mean Phred below 15, or no exact constant-primer or identifier match. High-quality paired reads were merged using COPE v1.2.5, and each unique nucleotide sequence was defined as a clonotype. MiTCR v1.1 was used to align clonotypes to the IMGT TRBV, TRBD and TRBJ reference segments. The analysis was restricted to V-J combinations with a frequency above 0.0001, which together covered 99.2% of the repertoires. A TCS score was defined as the ratio between F50 (clonal expansion) and ExV (chaos), using BLOSUM62-based TCRdist between CDR3 peptides within each V-J. Welch's t-statistics and random forest reduced several hundred V-J features to 13, which were used in a naive Bayes classifier (R e1071). TCRdb trimmed public reads at Q25 via fastp, called clones via MiXCR and kept in-frame beta chains. Each entry is one CDR3 protein sequence, shown with its most common DNA and genes. The V and J calls shown here were made by TCRdb, not taken from the authors' results. A total of around 560,000 distinct CDR3 sequences appear in this sample, over 15% of them only once. The biggest ten clones account for around 19% of the sample.

Per the germline V gene, MGHRA is the CDR1 and YSYEKL is the CDR2. The V end loses 2 bases and the J end loses 6 bases, and a stretch of 22 bases separates them. Its CDR3 holds 17 amino acids, cysteine through phenylalanine. This entry keeps only the CDR3 DNA: 51 bases, framed from base 1. A patient counted as having stable Graves' hyperthyroidism if no progression to ophthalmopathy occurred over 18 months of follow-up. Hyperthyroidism patients were newly diagnosed, had a disease duration of under 2 months, and were aged 18 to 65 years. Patients with uncontrolled infections, other autoimmune diseases, pregnancy or lactation were excluded. Diagnoses were based on clinical symptoms, serum thyroxine and TRAb, thyroid ultrasound and orbital computed tomography. PBMCs were separated from under 12 ml of fresh peripheral blood using Ficoll-Paque density gradient centrifugation. Total RNA was extracted with Trizol reagent, and quality was checked on an Agilent 2100 Bioanalyzer.

This receptor was obtained from a woman aged 18-29 years with Graves' hyperthyroidism. The chain employs TRBV4-1 and TRBJ1-2, with no confident D gene call. The sequencing sample was made of blood. The CDR3 protein: CASSQPYAGRRSHGYTF. The sequenced DNA: TGCGCCAGCAGCCAACCATACGCCGGGCGGCGGAGCCATGGCTACACCTTC.